What follows describes a single T cell receptor (beta chain). The data were taken from a study of blood T cell repertoires in COVID-19. Turning to the study itself: Acute and convalescent COVID-19 samples came from the United States, Italy and Spain.

Original handling: Estimates of nucleated cell counts were drawn from the amplification of reference gene primers. Method: immunoSEQ multiplex PCR; TCRdb's copy keeps in-frame clones and lacks some. From that table come the V and J calls and clone size; the DNA was used to work out D and trimming. The sample has roughly 150,000 clones, 70% to 90% seen once. Sequencing was carried out using peripheral blood. The receptor was derived from an elderly woman with COVID-19, enrolled during active disease.

The CDR3 region has the DNA TGTGCCAGCAGTTCCCCGCCGACAGGGGTGCGCGAGCAGTACTTC. Protein product: CASSSPPTGVREQYF. This chain links TRBV27 with TRBJ2-7; 8 nucleotides agree with TRBD1. With 4 bases clipped from V and 6 bases from J, the junction kept 11 bases outside the gene matches. CDR3 length: 15 residues. CDR1 is MNHEY and CDR2 is SMNVEV in the germline V gene (reference sequence).